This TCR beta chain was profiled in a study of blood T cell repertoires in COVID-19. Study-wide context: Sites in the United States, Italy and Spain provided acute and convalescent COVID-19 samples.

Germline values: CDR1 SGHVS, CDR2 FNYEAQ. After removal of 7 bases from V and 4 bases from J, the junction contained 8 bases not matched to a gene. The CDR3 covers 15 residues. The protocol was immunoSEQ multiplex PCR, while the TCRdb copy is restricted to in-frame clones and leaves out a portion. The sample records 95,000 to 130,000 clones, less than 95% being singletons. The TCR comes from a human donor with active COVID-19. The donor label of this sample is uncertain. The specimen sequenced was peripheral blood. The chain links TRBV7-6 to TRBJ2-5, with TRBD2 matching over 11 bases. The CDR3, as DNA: TGTGCCAGCACCATTACTAGCGGGGGCCGAGAGACCCAGTACTTC. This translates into CASTITSGGRETQYF.